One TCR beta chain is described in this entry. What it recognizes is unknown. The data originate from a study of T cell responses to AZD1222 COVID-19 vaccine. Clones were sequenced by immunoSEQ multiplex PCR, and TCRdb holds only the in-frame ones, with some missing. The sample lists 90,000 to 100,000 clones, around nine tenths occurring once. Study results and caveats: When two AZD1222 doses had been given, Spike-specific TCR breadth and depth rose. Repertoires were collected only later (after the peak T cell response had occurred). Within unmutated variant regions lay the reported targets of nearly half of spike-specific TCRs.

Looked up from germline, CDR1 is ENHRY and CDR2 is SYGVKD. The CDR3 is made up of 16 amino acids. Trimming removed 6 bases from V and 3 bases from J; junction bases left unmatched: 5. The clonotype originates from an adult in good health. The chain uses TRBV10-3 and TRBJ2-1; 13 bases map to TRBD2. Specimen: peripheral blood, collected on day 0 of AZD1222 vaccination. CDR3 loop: CAISPGTSGNYNEQFF. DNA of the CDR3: TGTGCCATCAGCCCTGGGACTAGCGGGAACTACAATGAGCAGTTCTTC.